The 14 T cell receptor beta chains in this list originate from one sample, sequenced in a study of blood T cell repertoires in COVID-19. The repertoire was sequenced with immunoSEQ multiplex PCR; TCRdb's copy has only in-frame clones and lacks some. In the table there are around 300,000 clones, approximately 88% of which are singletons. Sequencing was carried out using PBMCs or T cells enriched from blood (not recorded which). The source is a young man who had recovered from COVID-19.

CDR3 region: CASSSSGAYYNEQFF. In DNA form, the CDR3 reads TGTGCCAGCAGCTCCAGCGGGGCTTACTACAATGAGCAGTTCTTC. V and J are TRBV7-3 and TRBJ2-1; 7 nucleotides match TRBD2. The V segment lost 4 bases and the J segment 3 bases; nucleotides outside the gene matches: 6. The CDR3 runs 15 residues. Looked up from germline, CDR1 is SGHTA and CDR2 is FQGTGA.

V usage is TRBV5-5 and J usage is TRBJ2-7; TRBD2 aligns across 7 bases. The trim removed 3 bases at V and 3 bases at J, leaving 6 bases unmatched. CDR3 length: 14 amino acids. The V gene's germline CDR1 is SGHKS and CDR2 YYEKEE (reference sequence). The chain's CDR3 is CASSSRDYNYEQYF. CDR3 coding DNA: TGTGCCAGCAGCTCCCGGGACTACAACTACGAGCAGTACTTC.

The CDR3 region is CASGPGQGLNSPLHF. For the CDR3, the DNA is TGTGCCAGCGGACCCGGACAGGGCCTAAATTCACCCCTCCACTTT. The chain carries TRBV7-9 and TRBJ1-6; 8 bases are shared with TRBD1. Germline assignment: CDR1 SEHNR and CDR2 FQNEAQ (reference sequence). This CDR3 is 15 amino acids long. The J segment lost 7 bases and the V segment lost 8 bases, leaving 10 bases of the junction unmatched. The variable domain in full, with the rest retrieved from reference TRBV7-9 and TRBJ1-6, is DTGVSQNPRHKITKRGQNVTFRCDPISEHNRLYWYRQTLGQGPEFLTYFQNEAQLEKSRLLSDRFSAERPKGSFSTLEIQRTEQGDSAMYLCASGPGQGLNSPLHFGNGTRLTVT.

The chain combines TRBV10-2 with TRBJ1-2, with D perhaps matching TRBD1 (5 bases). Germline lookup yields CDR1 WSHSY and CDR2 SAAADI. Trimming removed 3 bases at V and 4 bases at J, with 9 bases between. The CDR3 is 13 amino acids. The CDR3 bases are TGCGCCAGCAGTGATCAGGGAGGCTATGGCTACACCTTC. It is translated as CASSDQGGYGYTF.

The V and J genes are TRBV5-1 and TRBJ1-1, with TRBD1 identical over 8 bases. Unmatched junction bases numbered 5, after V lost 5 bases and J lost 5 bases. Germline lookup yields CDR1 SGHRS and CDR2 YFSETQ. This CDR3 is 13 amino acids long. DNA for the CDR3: TGCGCCAGCAGATACACAGGGGGAACTGAAGCTTTCTTT. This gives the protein CASRYTGGTEAFF.

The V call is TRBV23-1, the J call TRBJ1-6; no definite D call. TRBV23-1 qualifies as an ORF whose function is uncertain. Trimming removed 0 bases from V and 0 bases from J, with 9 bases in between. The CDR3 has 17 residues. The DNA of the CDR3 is TGCGCCAGCAGTCAATCGATCGAGTACTCCTATAATTCACCCCTCCACTTT. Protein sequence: CASSQSIEYSYNSPLHF.

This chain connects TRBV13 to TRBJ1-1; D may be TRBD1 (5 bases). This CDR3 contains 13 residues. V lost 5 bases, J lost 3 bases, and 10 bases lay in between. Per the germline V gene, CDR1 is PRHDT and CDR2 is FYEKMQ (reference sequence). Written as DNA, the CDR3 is TGTGCCAGCAGCGCAGCGGGGGACACTGAAGCTTTCTTT. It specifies CASSAAGDTEAFF.

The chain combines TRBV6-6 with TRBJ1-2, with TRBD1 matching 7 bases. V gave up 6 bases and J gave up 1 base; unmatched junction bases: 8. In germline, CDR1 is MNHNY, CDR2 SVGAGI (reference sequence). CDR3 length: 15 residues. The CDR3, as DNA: TGTGCCAGCAGGCTTACAGGGGACGATAACTATGGCTACACCTTC. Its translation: CASRLTGDDNYGYTF.

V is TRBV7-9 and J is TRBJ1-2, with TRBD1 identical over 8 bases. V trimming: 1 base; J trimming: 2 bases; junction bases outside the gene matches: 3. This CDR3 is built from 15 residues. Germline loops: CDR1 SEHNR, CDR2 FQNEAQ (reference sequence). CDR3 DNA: TGTGCCAGCAGCTTAGGCAGGGGGCAGAACTATGGCTACACCTTC. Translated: CASSLGRGQNYGYTF.

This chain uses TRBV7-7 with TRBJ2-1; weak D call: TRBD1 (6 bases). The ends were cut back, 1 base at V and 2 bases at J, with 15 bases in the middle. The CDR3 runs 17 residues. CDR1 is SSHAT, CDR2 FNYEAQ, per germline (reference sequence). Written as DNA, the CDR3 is TGTGCCAGCAGCTTAGTGTTCGAGACAGGACCCTACAATGAGCAGTTCTTC. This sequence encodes CASSLVFETGPYNEQFF.

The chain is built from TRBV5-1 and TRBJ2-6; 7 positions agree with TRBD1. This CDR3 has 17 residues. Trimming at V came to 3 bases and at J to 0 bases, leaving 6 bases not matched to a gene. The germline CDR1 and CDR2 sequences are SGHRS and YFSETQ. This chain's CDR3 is CASSWDRFSSGANVLTF. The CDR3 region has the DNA TGCGCCAGCAGCTGGGACAGATTCTCCTCTGGGGCCAACGTCCTGACTTTC.

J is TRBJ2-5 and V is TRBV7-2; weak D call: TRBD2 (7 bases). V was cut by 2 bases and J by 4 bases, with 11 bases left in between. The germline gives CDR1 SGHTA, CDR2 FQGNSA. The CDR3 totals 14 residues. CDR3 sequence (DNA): TGTGCCAGCAGCTTAAACGGGGGGCTAGAGACCCAGTACTTC. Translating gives CASSLNGGLETQYF.

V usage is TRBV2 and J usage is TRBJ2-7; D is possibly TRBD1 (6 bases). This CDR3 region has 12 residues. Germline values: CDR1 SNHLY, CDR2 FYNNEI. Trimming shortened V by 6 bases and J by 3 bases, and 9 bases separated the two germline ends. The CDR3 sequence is CASRVRGYEQYF. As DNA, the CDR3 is TGTGCCAGCAGGGTCAGGGGCTACGAGCAGTACTTC.

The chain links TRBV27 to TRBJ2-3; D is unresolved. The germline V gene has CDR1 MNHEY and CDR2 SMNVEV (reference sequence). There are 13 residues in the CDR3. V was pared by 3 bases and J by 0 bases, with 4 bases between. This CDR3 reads CASSFQSTDTQYF. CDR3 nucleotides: TGTGCCAGCAGTTTCCAAAGCACAGATACGCAGTATTTT.